This TCR beta chain derives from a study of blood T cell repertoires in COVID-19. On the study more broadly: PBMCs, B-cell-depleted T cells, or T cells were the source of the cDNA or gDNA that made up the material.

Clones were sequenced by immunoSEQ multiplex PCR, and TCRdb holds only the in-frame ones, with some missing. The top ten clones hold roughly 3.9% of a sample with 350,000 or so clones, roughly nine tenths of them seen once. Patients at the Seattle site were enrolled during active infection and followed longitudinally. The CDR3 is 12 residues long. V lost 10 bases, J lost 4 bases, and 13 bases lay in between. Germline CDR1 ENHRY, CDR2 SYGVKD. This TCR derives from an older woman with COVID-19, enrolled during active disease. The chain recombines TRBV10-3 with TRBJ2-5; D is possibly TRBD2 (6 bases). Sample: peripheral blood. CDR3 sequence reads: CASSLASETQYF. The CDR3 bases are TGTGCCAGCTCACTAGCATCAGAGACCCAGTACTTC.